This T cell receptor (beta chain) derives from a study of T cell responses to AZD1222 COVID-19 vaccine. Study-wide results and limits: Increased Spike-specific TCR breadth and depth were observed after two AZD1222 doses.

The assay was immunoSEQ multiplex PCR, and TCRdb's table has in-frame clones only and misses some. Among around 130,000 clones listed, approximately 86% were seen once. This clone appeared once. Its cognate antigen is unknown. The CDR3 totals 14 residues. CDR1 and CDR2 (germline): MNHEY, SMNVEV (reference sequence). V lost 6 bases to trimming and J lost 4 bases, with 15 bases between them. This TCR derives from an adult who received the AZD1222 COVID-19 vaccine. The material sequenced was peripheral blood, taken 28 days after the second AZD1222 dose. This sequence joins TRBV27 and TRBJ1-1; perhaps TRBD1 as D (6 bases). The CDR3 nucleotides read TGTGCCAGCAGGGCTACAGGGCGCGGCACTGAAGCTTTCTTT. It encodes CASRATGRGTEAFF.